One and the same sample provided the 28 T cell receptor beta chains below, sequenced in a study of T-cell memory formation after mild COVID-19. TCRdb reprocessed the 5' RACE reads with MiXCR, giving one entry per CDR3 protein. The profile shows 300,000 to 350,000 distinct CDR3 sequences, roughly an eighth of them singletons. Sequenced input: PBMCs or a T cell subset sorted from them (not recorded which). These receptors all stem from a man between 18 and 29 years old who had mild COVID-19 (a few samples of this study predate the infection). Cell type and time point are not known.

The rearrangement links TRBV29-1 to TRBJ1-6; 8 bases fit TRBD1. Germline CDR1 SQVTM, CDR2 ANQGSEA. This CDR3 has 11 residues. V lost 7 bases to trimming and J lost 14 bases; unmatched junction nucleotides: 7. CDR3 amino acids: CSDWDRYSLHF. The CDR3, as DNA: TGCAGCGACTGGGACAGGTACTCCCTCCACTTT. Looking up the rest from reference TRBV29-1 and TRBJ1-6 gives the full variable domain: SAVISQKPSRDICQRGTSLTIQCQVDSQVTMMFWYRQQPGQSLTLIATANQGSEATYESGFVIDKFPISRPNLTFSTLTVSNMSPEDSSIYLCSDWDRYSLHFGNGTRLTVT.

This clonotype was seen at least ten times. The chain joins TRBV5-1 to TRBJ1-1, with D tentatively TRBD1 (5 bases). Trimming took off 1 base at V and 1 base at J, with 8 bases between the two ends. The CDR3 loop spans 14 amino acids. In germline, CDR1 is SGHRS, CDR2 YFSETQ. The CDR3 loop reads CASSLWGTNTEAFF. DNA of the CDR3: TGCGCCAGCAGCTTGTGGGGGACGAACACTGAAGCTTTCTTT.

The V and J genes are TRBV5-4 and TRBJ1-4, with TRBD1 as a possible D gene (5 bases). This CDR3 is 15 amino acids long. Germline CDR1 SGHNT, CDR2 YYREEE (reference sequence). V was shortened by 2 bases and J by 5 bases, with 13 bases between the two germline ends. DNA for the CDR3: TGTGCCAGCAGCTTTAAGACAGTTGGAAATGAAAAACTGTTTTTT. It specifies CASSFKTVGNEKLFF.

The table lists this clonotype with a few counts. V is TRBV24-1 and J is TRBJ2-5; TRBD1 aligns across 9 bases. Germline CDR1 reads KGHDR; CDR2 reads SFDVKD. This CDR3 comprises 15 residues. J gave up 3 bases and V 4 bases, and 5 bases lay outside the gene matches. The CDR3 DNA reads TGTGCCACCAGTGACCCGACAGGGGGGAAAGAGACCCAGTACTTC. Its translation is CATSDPTGGKETQYF.

This clonotype was picked up a small number of times. This chain joins TRBV29-1 and TRBJ2-5, with D unresolved. V shed 5 bases and J shed 7 bases, with 14 bases lying between them. Germline assignment: CDR1 SQVTM and CDR2 ANQGSEA. The CDR3 contains 12 residues. The CDR3 DNA reads TGCAGCGTTCCCTTTCGGGCAGGGACCCAGTACTTC. Its translation: CSVPFRAGTQYF. The variable domain in full, completed from reference TRBV29-1 and TRBJ2-5, reads SAVISQKPSRDICQRGTSLTIQCQVDSQVTMMFWYRQQPGQSLTLIATANQGSEATYESGFVIDKFPISRPNLTFSTLTVSNMSPEDSSIYLCSVPFRAGTQYFGPGTRLLVL.

The table lists this clonotype with a few counts. The chain combines TRBV20-1 with TRBJ2-7, with TRBD2 matching 11 bases. CDR3 length: 16 amino acids. The V gene end was trimmed by 5 bases and the J gene end by 0 bases; junction bases not matched to a gene: 9. In germline, CDR1 is DFQATT, CDR2 SNEGSKA (reference sequence). The CDR3 sequence is CSALLRTSGYSYEQYV. CDR3 nucleotides: TGCAGTGCTCTCTTACGGACTAGCGGGTACTCCTACGAGCAGTACGTC.

The rearrangement links TRBV9 to TRBJ2-5; 8 bases line up with TRBD2. Germline-derived CDR1 and CDR2 are SGDLS and YYNGEE. The V gene end was trimmed by 0 bases and the J gene end by 4 bases; junction bases not matched to a gene: 5. There are 15 residues in the CDR3. This CDR3 is CASSVVGGAAETQYF. The CDR3 region has the DNA TGTGCCAGCAGCGTAGTCGGGGGGGCGGCAGAGACCCAGTACTTC.

For the CDR3, the DNA is TGCGCCAGCAGCTTGGGGGGACAGGCCTCTGGAAACACCATATATTTT. Protein: CASSLGGQASGNTIYF. The chain is built from TRBV5-1 and TRBJ1-3, with TRBD1 identical over 8 bases. This CDR3 region has 16 residues. Germline CDR1 SGHRS, CDR2 YFSETQ. V lost 0 bases to trimming and J lost 0 bases; unmatched junction nucleotides: 2.

The rearrangement joins TRBV7-2 to TRBJ2-3; the D is unclear. The germline V and J ends were trimmed by 1 base and 5 bases, with 7 bases remaining between them. Per germline, CDR1 SGHTA and CDR2 FQGNSA. The CDR3 spans 13 residues. This CDR3 is CASSLGVVDTQYF. The CDR3, as DNA: TGTGCCAGCAGCTTAGGAGTTGTAGATACGCAGTATTTT.

The chain links TRBV28 to TRBJ1-1; D might be TRBD1 (5 bases). V was cut by 9 bases and J by 5 bases, with 10 bases left in between. This CDR3 is built from 11 residues. CDR1 MDHEN and CDR2 SYDVKM come from the germline V gene. This chain's CDR3 is CASDRGTEAFF. The CDR3 bases are TGTGCCAGTGACCGGGGGACTGAAGCTTTCTTT.

This clonotype was seen a few times. The chain joins TRBV29-1 to TRBJ2-3, with D perhaps TRBD2 (6 bases). There are 17 residues in the CDR3. V gave up 8 bases and J gave up 4 bases, with 28 bases separating them. Germline V lookup: CDR1 SQVTM, CDR2 ANQGSEA. CDR3 DNA: TGCAGCACTGAGCGCGTGGGCTCGGCGGGGAGCGCAGATACGCAGTATTTT. Amino acid sequence: CSTERVGSAGSADTQYF.

The V and J genes are TRBV28 and TRBJ2-3; D perhaps matches TRBD2 (6 bases). Per the germline V gene, CDR1 is MDHEN and CDR2 is SYDVKM. The ends were cut back, 3 bases at V and 2 bases at J, with 15 bases in the middle. The CDR3 contains 16 residues. CDR3 loop: CASSLLRGLHTDTQYF. The CDR3 DNA sequence: TGTGCCAGCAGTTTGCTAAGGGGACTCCACACAGATACGCAGTATTTT. Based on the CDR3 plus reference TRBV28 and TRBJ2-3, the full variable domain is DVKVTQSSRYLVKRTGEKVFLECVQDMDHENMFWYRQDPGLGLRLIYFSYDVKMKEKGDIPEGYSVSREKKERFSLILESASTNQTSMYLCASSLLRGLHTDTQYFGPGTRLTVL.

The chain uses TRBV7-2 and TRBJ1-5, with D perhaps TRBD1 (5 bases). The CDR3 totals 17 residues. Trimming removed 1 base from V and 0 bases from J, with 13 bases in between. CDR1 and CDR2 from the germline V gene are SGHTA and FQGNSA. The DNA of the CDR3 is TGTGCCAGCAGCTTAGAGTGGGCAGGGTCTAGCAATCAGCCCCAGCATTTT. Translation gives CASSLEWAGSSNQPQHF.

The rearrangement uses TRBV6-2 or TRBV6-3 and TRBJ2-2, with TRBD2 matching 7 bases. CDR3 length equals 18 residues. The germline CDR1 and CDR2 sequences are MNHEY and SVGEGT. After removal of 5 bases from V and 4 bases from J, the junction contained 16 bases not matched to a gene. This CDR3 is CASSTLWLAVTPTGELFF. CDR3 DNA sequence: TGTGCCAGCAGTACCCTGTGGCTAGCGGTCACCCCCACCGGGGAGCTGTTTTTT.

V usage is TRBV5-1 and J usage is TRBJ2-1, with a tentative D call TRBD1 (6 bases). The CDR3 contains 17 residues. Germline CDR1 reads SGHRS; CDR2 reads YFSETQ. The V and J ends lost 5 bases and 3 bases respectively, with 21 bases between them. Here the CDR3 DNA reads TGCGCCAGCAGGGCTGGACAGACGTCCTACTTCTACAATGAGCAGTTCTTC. It is translated as CASRAGQTSYFYNEQFF. The whole variable domain, remainder taken from reference TRBV5-1 and TRBJ2-1, is KAGVTQTPRYLIKTRGQQVTLSCSPISGHRSVSWYQQTPGQGLQFLFEYFSETQRNKGNFPGRFSGRQFSNSRSEMNVSTLELGDSALYLCASRAGQTSYFYNEQFFGPGTRLTVL.

The table lists this clonotype with many counts. This chain joins TRBV5-1 and TRBJ2-7; D might be TRBD2 (6 bases). CDR1 and CDR2 (germline): SGHRS, YFSETQ. The V gene lost 2 bases and the J gene lost 1 base, with 7 bases spanning the gap. The CDR3 loop spans 13 amino acids. As DNA, the CDR3 is TGCGCCAGCAGCTTCGGGGGATCCTACGAGCAGTACTTC. Protein sequence: CASSFGGSYEQYF.

This chain joins TRBV15 and TRBJ1-6; no clear D. The germline V gene encodes CDR1 LNHNV and CDR2 YYDKDF (reference sequence). The V and J ends lost 1 base and 7 bases respectively, with 2 bases between them. The CDR3 has 12 amino acids. CDR3 coding DNA: TGTGCCACCAGCAGAGTAAATTCACCCCTCCACTTT. It yields the protein CATSRVNSPLHF.

The chain has TRBV6-5 and TRBJ2-7; 9 nucleotides align to TRBD1. From germline, CDR1 is MNHEY and CDR2 SVGAGI. This CDR3 spans 13 amino acids. V dropped 5 bases and J dropped 5; count of bases not matched to a gene: 4. CDR3 in DNA: TGTGCCAGCAGTCCATGGGACAGGGACGAGCAGTACTTC. Protein sequence: CASSPWDRDEQYF.

This chain connects TRBV4-1 to TRBJ1-1; maybe TRBD1 (5 bases). The CDR3 runs to 14 residues. V was shortened by 0 bases and J by 10 bases, with 15 bases between the two germline ends. The germline CDR1 and CDR2 sequences are MGHRA and YSYEKL. The CDR3, as DNA: TGCGCCAGCAGCCAAGATAGGGGTTTCAGAGGAGCTTTCTTT. It is translated as CASSQDRGFRGAFF.

The gene calls are TRBV12-3 or TRBV12-4 and TRBJ2-7; tentative D call: TRBD1 (5 bases). The CDR3 covers 13 residues. V shed 3 bases and J shed 6 bases, with 12 bases lying between them. The CDR3 DNA reads as TGTGCCAGCAGTTTGGCCCAGGGTGGCGAGCAGTACTTC. Its translation is CASSLAQGGEQYF.

The CDR3 protein is CASSIGTEGSPLHF. For the CDR3, the DNA is TGTGCCAGCAGCATAGGGACAGAGGGTTCACCCCTCCACTTT. The rearrangement links TRBV27 to TRBJ1-6; 7 positions match TRBD1. The junction had 8 bases not matched to a gene; V was cut back by 6 bases and J by 9 bases. The CDR3 contains 14 residues. Germline CDR1 reads MNHEY; CDR2 reads SMNVEV (reference sequence).

This clonotype is a singleton in its sample. The rearrangement joins TRBV20-1 to TRBJ2-5; maybe TRBD2 (5 bases). V was cut by 4 bases and J by 2 bases, with 14 bases left in between. This CDR3 comprises 14 residues. CDR1 DFQATT and CDR2 SNEGSKA come from the germline V gene (reference sequence). As DNA, the CDR3 is TGCAGTGCTACGTCCCGGGGTGGGCAAGAGACCCAGTACTTC. Its translation is CSATSRGGQETQYF.

The CDR3 reads CASSLWGFQYEQYF. CDR3 coding DNA: TGTGCCAGCAGCCTCTGGGGTTTCCAATACGAGCAGTACTTC. The chain is built from TRBV7-2 and TRBJ2-7; D not certain. Germline lookup yields CDR1 SGHTA and CDR2 FQGNSA. The CDR3 loop spans 14 amino acids. V lost 5 bases and J 4 bases, leaving 15 bases between the germline ends.

The V call is TRBV5-7, the J call TRBJ1-6; maybe TRBD1 (5 bases). TRBV5-7 counts as an open reading frame of uncertain function. V was trimmed by 1 base and J by 9 bases, leaving 17 bases between them. The CDR3 spans 16 residues. The CDR3 sequence: CASSLWIRQPSSPLHF. For the CDR3, the DNA is TGTGCCAGCAGCTTGTGGATCCGACAGCCGAGTTCACCCCTCCACTTT.

This chain joins TRBV5-4 and TRBJ1-2, with a tentative D call TRBD1 (6 bases). V lost 4 bases and J 3 bases, leaving 16 bases between the germline ends. CDR1 is SGHNT and CDR2 is YYREEE in the germline V gene (reference sequence). CDR3 length: 15 residues. The CDR3 loop is CASSVQGRRHYGYTF. CDR3 nucleotides: TGTGCCAGCAGCGTCCAGGGGAGGCGTCACTATGGCTACACCTTC.

This chain connects TRBV6-6 to TRBJ2-3, with 8 bases that match TRBD1. In germline, CDR1 is MNHNY, CDR2 SVGAGI (reference sequence). This CDR3 has 14 amino acids. Germline trimming cut 6 bases from V and 7 bases from J; bases unmatched to any gene: 9. CDR3 region: CASRPGTGAYTQYF. In DNA form, the CDR3 reads TGTGCCAGCAGACCCGGGACAGGAGCTTATACGCAGTATTTT.

This chain connects TRBV7-3 to TRBJ2-5, with D perhaps TRBD1 or TRBD2 (6 bases each). CDR3 length equals 13 residues. In germline, CDR1 is SGHTA, CDR2 FQGTGA. Deletions cut 3 bases from V and 6 bases from J, with 11 bases between. The chain's CDR3 is CASSFGGSKTQYF. The CDR3 DNA reads as TGTGCCAGCAGCTTCGGGGGCTCAAAGACCCAGTACTTC.

This clonotype was counted many times. The chain combines TRBV10-3 with TRBJ2-7; 9 nucleotides agree with TRBD1. Germline CDR1 and CDR2: ENHRY and SYGVKD. The CDR3 sequence is 14 residues long. J lost 1 base, V lost 6 bases, and 4 bases had no gene match. The CDR3 protein is CAIRGQGSSYEQYF. CDR3 nucleotide sequence: TGTGCCATCAGGGGACAGGGAAGTTCCTACGAGCAGTACTTC.